The following is a T cell receptor (beta chain) sequence with its context. This entry is derived from a study of identical twins. Looked up from germline, CDR1 is DFQATT and CDR2 is SNEGSKA (reference sequence). This CDR3 is 14 amino acids long. V was pared by 2 bases and J by 13 bases, with 10 bases of the junction left unmatched. TCRdb independently ran MiXCR on the 5' RACE reads; one entry per CDR3 protein. The sample has nearly 650,000 distinct CDR3 sequences, roughly 6.6% seen once. These same data were also listed under a study on yellow fever vaccine responses in identical twins.

The rearrangement links TRBV20-1 to TRBJ2-5, with TRBD2 identical over 13 bases. The origin of this receptor is a woman aged 18-30 years in good health. The sample comprised PBMCs. The CDR3 sequence is CSARQPGLAGLWYF. The CDR3 bases are TGCAGTGCTAGACAACCGGGACTAGCGGGGCTGTGGTACTTC.